This TCR beta chain derives from a study of blood T cells in healthy people across ages. Through a sample-barcoded 5' primer and a J-beta primer mix, a second PCR was run for about 7 to 12 cycles. One entry per CDR3 protein, called by TCRdb with MiXCR from the 5' RACE reads. Seen here are about 1 million distinct CDR3 sequences, 45% observed once, and the top ten hold 15% to 20%. The TCR sequence derives from an older woman in good health. Specimen: blood.

CDR3 loop: CASTSRGPSYGYTF. The CDR3 DNA is TGTGCCAGCACTTCAAGAGGGCCTAGCTATGGCTACACCTTC. The rearrangement joins TRBV12-3 or TRBV12-4 to TRBJ1-2; D is uncertain. The CDR3 has 14 residues. The germline V and J ends were trimmed by 7 bases and 4 bases, with 16 bases remaining between them.